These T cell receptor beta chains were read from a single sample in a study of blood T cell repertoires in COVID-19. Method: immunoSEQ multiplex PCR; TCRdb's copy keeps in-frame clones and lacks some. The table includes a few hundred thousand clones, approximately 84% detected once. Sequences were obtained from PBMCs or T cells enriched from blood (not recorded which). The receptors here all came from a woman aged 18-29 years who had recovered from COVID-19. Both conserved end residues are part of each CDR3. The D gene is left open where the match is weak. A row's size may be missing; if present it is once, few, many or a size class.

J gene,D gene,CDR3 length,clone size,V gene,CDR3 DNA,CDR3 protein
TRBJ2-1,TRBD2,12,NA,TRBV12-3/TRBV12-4,TGTGCCAGCAGTTCCGACGCGGGCGGGAGCTTCTTC,CASSSDAGGSFF
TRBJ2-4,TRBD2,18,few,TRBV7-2,TGTGCCAGCAGCTTAGCCCAGGGACTAGCGGGAGGAAAAAACATTCAGTACTTC,CASSLAQGLAGGKNIQYF
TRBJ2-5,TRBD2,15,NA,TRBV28,TGTGCCAGCAGTGCCCGCGGGGGTGGAGTAGAGACCCAGTACTTC,CASSARGGGVETQYF
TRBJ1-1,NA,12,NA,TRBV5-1,TGCGCCAGCAGCGGCGGGGGCACTGAAGCTTTCTTT,CASSGGGTEAFF
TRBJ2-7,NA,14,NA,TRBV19,TGTGCCAGTACCCGGGGAGGGGACAACTCCGAGCAGTACTTC,CASTRGGDNSEQYF
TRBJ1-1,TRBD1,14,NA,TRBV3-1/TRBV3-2,TGTGCCAGCAGCTTGGACAGGGGGTTTACTGAAGCTTTCTTT,CASSLDRGFTEAFF
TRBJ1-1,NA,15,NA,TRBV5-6,TGTGCCAGCGCTATTCGAGGGGCGGGGCTCAAGGACGCTTTCTTT,CASAIRGAGLKDAFF
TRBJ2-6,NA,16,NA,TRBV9,TGTGCCAGCAGCGCGGACAGTTCTTCTGGGGCCAACGTCCTGACTTTC,CASSADSSSGANVLTF
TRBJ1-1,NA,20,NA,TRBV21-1,TGTGCCAGCAGCAAATGGGGACAGGCGCTTCTCGTCACCTACCACACTGAAGCTTTCTTT,CASSKWGQALLVTYHTEAFF
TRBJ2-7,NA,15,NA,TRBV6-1,TGTGCCAGCAGTGAAGGGCGAACAGCTACCTACGAGCAGTACTTC,CASSEGRTATYEQYF
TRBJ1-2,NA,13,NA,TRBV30,TGTGCCTGGAGTGTACAGGGTCCTGATGGCTACACCTTC,CAWSVQGPDGYTF
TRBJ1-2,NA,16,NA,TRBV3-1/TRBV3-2,TGTGCCAGCAGCCCCCAAAACGGTCCAGGGGACTATGGCTACACCTTC,CASSPQNGPGDYGYTF
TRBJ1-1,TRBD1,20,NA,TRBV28,TGTGCCAGCAGTTTATGGGAATCTCGGTACAGGGGATATACGAACACTGAAGCTTTCTTT,CASSLWESRYRGYTNTEAFF
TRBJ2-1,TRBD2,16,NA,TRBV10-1,TGCGCCAGCAGTCTCCAGCCCCCGGCGGGGGGCAATGAGCAGTTCTTC,CASSLQPPAGGNEQFF
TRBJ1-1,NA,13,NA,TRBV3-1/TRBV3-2,TGTGCCAGCAGCCAAGATCTGGGGGGAGAAGCTTTCTTT,CASSQDLGGEAFF
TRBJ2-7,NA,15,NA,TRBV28,TGTGCCAGCAGCTTGGGCATGGTGAGCTCCTACGAGCAGTACTTC,CASSLGMVSSYEQYF
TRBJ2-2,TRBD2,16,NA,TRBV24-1,TGTGCCACCAGTGATTTCGGGGGGGCGAACACCGGGGAGCTGTTTTTT,CATSDFGGANTGELFF
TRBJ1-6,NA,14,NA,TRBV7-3,TGTGCCAGCAGCTTAGGGACAAATAATTCACCCCTCCACTTT,CASSLGTNNSPLHF
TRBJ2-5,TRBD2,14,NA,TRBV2,TGTGCCAGCAGTGAAGGGACTAGCGGGGAGACCCAGTACTTC,CASSEGTSGETQYF
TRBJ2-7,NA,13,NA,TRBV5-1,TGCGCCAGCAGCCCGGACAGTTCCTACGAGCAGTACTTC,CASSPDSSYEQYF
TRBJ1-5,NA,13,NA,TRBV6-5,TGTGCCAGCAGTTACCGCGGGCGGGGGCCCCAGCATTTT,CASSYRGRGPQHF
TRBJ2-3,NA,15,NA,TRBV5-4,TGTGCCAGCAGCTTGGTAAGCGGCTTCACAGATACGCAGTATTTT,CASSLVSGFTDTQYF
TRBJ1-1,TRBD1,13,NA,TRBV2,TGTGCCAGCACCGGACAGGTAGACACTGAAGCTTTCTTT,CASTGQVDTEAFF
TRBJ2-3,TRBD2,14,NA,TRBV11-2,TGTGCCAGCAGCCCGCGACTAGCCGCAGATACGCAGTATTTT,CASSPRLAADTQYF
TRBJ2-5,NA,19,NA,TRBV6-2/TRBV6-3,TGTGCCAGCAGCTGGGAGGGCAACAGGGCTACCTACTTCGTGGAGACCCAGTACTTC,CASSWEGNRATYFVETQYF
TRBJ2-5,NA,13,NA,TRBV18,TGTGCCAGCTCTCCGGGGTCCGCAGAGACCCAGTACTTC,CASSPGSAETQYF
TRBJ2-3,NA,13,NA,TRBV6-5,TGTGCCAGCAGTTACGTAGTATTTGATACGCAGTATTTT,CASSYVVFDTQYF
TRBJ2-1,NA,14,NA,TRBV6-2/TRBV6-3,TGTGCCAGCAGTTTATTCAGGGAAGTCAATGAGCAGTTCTTC,CASSLFREVNEQFF
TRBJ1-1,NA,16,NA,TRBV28,TGTGCCAGCAGTTTATTTTTCGGAGTCCTGAACACTGAAGCTTTCTTT,CASSLFFGVLNTEAFF
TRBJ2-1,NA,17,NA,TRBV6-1,TGTGCCAGCAGTGCCCGAGCTAGCGTTTTCTCCTACAATGAGCAGTTCTTC,CASSARASVFSYNEQFF
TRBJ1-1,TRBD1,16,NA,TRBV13,TGTGCCAGCAGCTTTGGGACAGGGACATCGAACACTGAAGCTTTCTTT,CASSFGTGTSNTEAFF
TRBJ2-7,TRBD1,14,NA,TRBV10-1,TGCGCCAGCAGGAGGGGACAGGGCTCCTACGAGCAGTACTTC,CASRRGQGSYEQYF
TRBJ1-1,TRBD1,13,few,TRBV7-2,TGTGCCAGCAGCTTCGACAGGGTGACTGAAGCTTTCTTT,CASSFDRVTEAFF
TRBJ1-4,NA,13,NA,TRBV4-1,TGCGCCAGCAGCCCCTCCCCTAATGAAAAACTGTTTTTT,CASSPSPNEKLFF
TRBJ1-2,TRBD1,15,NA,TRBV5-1,TGCGCCAGCAGCCGGAGTCAGACAGGGGGCGATGGCTACACCTTC,CASSRSQTGGDGYTF
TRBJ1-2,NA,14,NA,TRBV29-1,TGCAGCGTTGATGACTCGCGGTCTAACTATGGCTACACCTTC,CSVDDSRSNYGYTF
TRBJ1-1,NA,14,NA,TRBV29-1,TGCAGCGTTCGGACAGTCTCCATGAACACTGAAGCTTTCTTT,CSVRTVSMNTEAFF
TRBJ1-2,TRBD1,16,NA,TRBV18,TGTGCCAGCTCACCACCGTTACAGGGGTACGACTATGGCTACACCTTC,CASSPPLQGYDYGYTF
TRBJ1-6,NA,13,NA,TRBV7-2,TGTGCCAGCAGCTTCAGCGCAGACTCACCCCTCCACTTT,CASSFSADSPLHF
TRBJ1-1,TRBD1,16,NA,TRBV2,TGTGCCAGCACCGGGGGGACAGGGGGCATGAACACTGAAGCTTTCTTT,CASTGGTGGMNTEAFF
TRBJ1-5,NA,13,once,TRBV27,TGTGCCAGCAGTTTATATCGAGATCAGCCCCAGCATTTT,CASSLYRDQPQHF
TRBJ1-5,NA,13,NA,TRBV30,TGTGCCTGGAGTATAAGGGAGCATCAGCCCCAGCATTTT,CAWSIREHQPQHF
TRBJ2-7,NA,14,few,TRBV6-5,TGTGCCAGCAGTTTAGATCCGGACTATGTGGAGCAGTACTTC,CASSLDPDYVEQYF
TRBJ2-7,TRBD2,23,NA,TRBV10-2,TGCGCCAGCAGTTCTAAGGGGTTAAGGACTAGCGGGAGTTTTTTTTGGGGCCACTACGAGCAGTACTTC,CASSSKGLRTSGSFFWGHYEQYF
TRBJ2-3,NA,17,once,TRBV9,TGTGCCAGCAGCGTAGGGTTGACTGCGGGCCCCACAGATACGCAGTATTTT,CASSVGLTAGPTDTQYF
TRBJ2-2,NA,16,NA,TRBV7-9,TGTGCCAGCAGCCCCCCGGGACACTCTCAAACCGGGGAGCTGTTTTTT,CASSPPGHSQTGELFF
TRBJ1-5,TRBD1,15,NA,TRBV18,TGTGCCAGCTCACCACAAGGGGGCGAGTGGCAGCCCCAGCATTTT,CASSPQGGEWQPQHF
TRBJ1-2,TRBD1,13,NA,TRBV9,TGTGCCGGCAGCGCCGGGACAGGACCTGGCTACACCTTC,CAGSAGTGPGYTF
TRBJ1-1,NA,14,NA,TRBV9,TGTGCCAGCAGCGCGGACAACGGGAACACTGAAGCTTTCTTT,CASSADNGNTEAFF
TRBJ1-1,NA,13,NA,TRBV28,TGTGCCAGCACGCGACAGCCTTACACTGAAGCTTTCTTT,CASTRQPYTEAFF
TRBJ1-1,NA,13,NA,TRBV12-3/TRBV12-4,TGTGCCAGCAGTTCATACAGGAACACTGAAGCTTTCTTT,CASSSYRNTEAFF
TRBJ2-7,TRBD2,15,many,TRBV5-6,TGTGCCAGCAGCTTGACTAGCGGGAGACGGTACGAGCAGTACTTC,CASSLTSGRRYEQYF
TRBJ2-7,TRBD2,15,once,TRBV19,TGTGCCAGTAGGTATCTAGCGGAACCCTCCTACGAGCAGTACTTC,CASRYLAEPSYEQYF
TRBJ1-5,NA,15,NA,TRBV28,TGTGCCAGCAGCCCTCCTCCAGGTAGCAATCAGCCCCAGCATTTT,CASSPPPGSNQPQHF
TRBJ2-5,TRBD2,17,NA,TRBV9,TGTGCCAGCAGCCTAGGAGCCAGCGGGGGCTCGCAAGAGACCCAGTACTTC,CASSLGASGGSQETQYF